One sample yielded the 12 T cell receptor beta chains listed below, sequenced in a study of regulatory T cells in long-lasting Graves disease. Time point: newly diagnosed GD, antithyroid drugs for less than 3 months. After RNA was extracted from PBMCs, the TCR library was made from it. Both iRepertoire HTBI primers and Arm-PCR of CDR3 regions were used to build the TCR beta libraries. TCRdb itself ran the multiplex PCR reads through MiXCR, one entry per CDR3 protein. Of about 620,000 distinct CDR3 sequences listed, roughly 15% are singletons. Separately, the same data were catalogued under a study of T cells in Graves' hyperthyroidism and ophthalmopathy.

The specimen comprised peripheral blood mononuclear cells (PBMCs), sampled at new diagnosis, from a patient treated with antithyroid drugs. These receptors came from a woman in her 30s with Graves disease.

Points on this clonotype: It may be a read error: a sequence one base away is much more abundant. The CDR3 does not close with the conserved phenylalanine or tryptophan, likely indicating a read error. The chain recombines TRBV11-2 with TRBJ1-1; possible D gene TRBD1, 5 bases. Germline lookup yields CDR1 SGHAT and CDR2 FQNNGV. This CDR3 has 14 amino acids. V lost 4 bases and J lost 1, with 10 bases in between. Here the CDR3 reads CASSSRAQNTEAFL. CDR3 sequence (DNA): TGTGCCAGCAGCTCCAGGGCTCAGAACACTGAAGCTTTCCTT.

Remarks on this clonotype: This may be a read error, as it is one base from a much larger clone. V and J are TRBV24-1 and TRBJ2-2; D is undetermined. Germline CDR1 is KGHDR and CDR2 is SFDVKD. The CDR3 covers 17 residues. With 2 bases removed from V and 9 bases from J, the gap between germline ends came to 21 bases. The CDR3 reads CATSDSVPELGARELFF. The CDR3 nucleotides read TGTGCCACCAGTGATTCAGTGCCCGAGCTGGGTGCCAGGGAGCTGTTTTTT.

This chain uses TRBV18 with TRBJ2-3; D gene uncertain. CDR1 and CDR2 from the germline V gene are KGHSH and LQKENI. Trimming took 9 bases from V and 4 from J, leaving 20 bases between them. This CDR3 is 15 amino acids long. Written as DNA, the CDR3 is TGTGCCAGTTGGCGCCGGGTCTCCGCGGCAGATACGCAGTATTTT. Its translation is CASWRRVSAADTQYF. The full variable domain, rest sourced from reference TRBV18 and TRBJ2-3, is NAGVMQNPRHLVRRRGQEARLRCSPMKGHSHVYWYRQLPEEGLKFMVYLQKENIIDESGMPKERFSAEFPKEGPSILRIQQVVRGDSAAYFCASWRRVSAADTQYFGPGTRLTVL.

The chain employs TRBV4-1 and TRBJ2-7, with 9 bases aligning to TRBD1. V dropped 4 bases and J dropped 3; count of bases not matched to a gene: 10. CDR3 length: 16 amino acids. Germline V CDR1 and CDR2: MGHRA, YSYEKL. The CDR3 sequence is CASSLKTGGDFYEQYF. DNA of the CDR3: TGCGCCAGCAGCCTGAAGACAGGGGGAGACTTCTACGAGCAGTACTTC.

There are a few counts of this clonotype. J is TRBJ2-4 and V is TRBV14; 8 nucleotides line up with TRBD2. Germline-derived CDR1 and CDR2 are SGHDN and FVKESK. The ends lost 0 bases at V and 6 bases at J; junction bases unmatched: 1. This CDR3 comprises 14 residues. DNA of the CDR3: TGTGCCAGCAGCCAAGACGGGGGGGGAAACATTCAGTACTTC. It encodes CASSQDGGGNIQYF.

This chain joins TRBV7-9 and TRBJ2-5, with TRBD2 identical over 9 bases. Germline values: CDR1 SEHNR, CDR2 FQNEAQ (reference sequence). The CDR3 extends over 15 amino acids. V trimming: 5 bases; J trimming: 7 bases; junction bases outside the gene matches: 11. The DNA for the CDR3 is TGTGCCAGCAGCAAACTAGCGGGTAGTGTAGGGACCCAGTACTTC. Encoded protein: CASSKLAGSVGTQYF.

Many counts were recorded for this clonotype. The chain is built from TRBV6-1 and TRBJ1-2, with D perhaps TRBD1 (5 bases). This CDR3 is built from 13 residues. V was cut by 7 bases and J by 8 bases, with 17 bases left in between. From germline, CDR1 is MNHNS and CDR2 SASEGT. The CDR3 sequence is CASTTGTGRGYTF. The CDR3 DNA is TGTGCCAGCACAACCGGGACCGGGAGGGGCTACACCTTC.

The chain uses TRBV4-1 and TRBJ2-5, with unresolved D. V was clipped by 0 bases and J by 4 bases, with 12 bases between them. Germline CDR1 is MGHRA and CDR2 is YSYEKL. CDR3 length: 15 residues. The CDR3 protein is CASSQDPTFGETQYF. DNA of the CDR3: TGCGCCAGCAGCCAAGATCCCACATTCGGAGAGACCCAGTACTTC.

V and J are TRBV25-1 and TRBJ2-1; TRBD2 agrees at 7 bases. CDR3 length equals 15 residues. CDR1 and CDR2 (germline): MGHDK, SYGVNS. J gave up 7 bases and V 5 bases, and 11 bases lay outside the gene matches. This chain's CDR3 is CASSPPTGGWNEQFF. CDR3 in DNA: TGTGCCAGCAGTCCCCCTACGGGGGGTTGGAATGAGCAGTTCTTC.

This clonotype occurred once. The chain carries TRBV19 and TRBJ2-3; D unclear. V gave up 4 bases and J gave up 6 bases, with 11 bases separating them. The CDR3 consists of 13 residues. Germline CDR1 LNHDA, CDR2 SQIVND (reference sequence). The CDR3 DNA follows: TGTGCCAGTAGTAACCAGCTGACGGATACGCAGTATTTT. Its protein product is CASSNQLTDTQYF.

This clonotype was picked up many times. This chain connects TRBV6-2 or TRBV6-3 to TRBJ1-1; weak D call: TRBD1 (6 bases). V shed 5 bases and J shed 7 bases, with 20 bases lying between them. This CDR3 contains 15 residues. Germline CDR1 is MNHEY and CDR2 is SVGEGT. CDR3 amino acids: CASSDRRGSVGEAFF. As DNA, the CDR3 is TGTGCCAGCAGTGATAGGAGGGGGAGCGTGGGTGAAGCTTTCTTT.

Ten or more counts support this clonotype. The chain links TRBV7-9 to TRBJ2-7; the D gene is possibly TRBD2 (6 bases). Germline V gene sequence: CDR1 SEHNR, CDR2 FQNEAQ (reference sequence). The CDR3 runs to 14 residues. With 5 bases removed from V and 3 bases from J, the gap between germline ends came to 14 bases. CDR3 sequence: CASSIEEGVYEQYF. Here the CDR3 DNA reads TGTGCCAGCAGCATAGAGGAGGGAGTCTACGAGCAGTACTTC.